Reported below is one TCR beta chain. The CDR3 consists of 14 residues. Unmatched junction bases numbered 4, after V lost 7 bases and J lost 0 bases. The germline CDR1 and CDR2 sequences are SQVTM and ANQGSEA. Here immunoSEQ multiplex PCR was the method, and the copy in TCRdb shows in-frame clones only, minus some. The table includes 58,000 or so clones, approximately 92% detected once. The record originates from a study of OX40 agonist ivuxolimab in advanced cancers. This rearrangement joins TRBV29-1 to TRBJ1-5; 9 positions match TRBD1. The TCR was taken from an adult with an advanced solid tumor such as melanoma, head and neck, liver or kidney cancer. Sample: CD4+ or CD8+ T cells sorted from blood, taken in a trial of the OX40 agonist ivuxolimab. As DNA, the CDR3 is TGCAGCGCCTGGACAGGGGATAGCAATCAGCCCCAGCATTTT. This encodes CSAWTGDSNQPQHF. The whole variable domain, filled in from reference TRBV29-1 and TRBJ1-5, reads SAVISQKPSRDICQRGTSLTIQCQVDSQVTMMFWYRQQPGQSLTLIATANQGSEATYESGFVIDKFPISRPNLTFSTLTVSNMSPEDSSIYLCSAWTGDSNQPQHFGDGTRLSIL.